This TCR beta chain was recovered during a study of PD-1 blockade in classical Hodgkin lymphoma. Clones were read by immunoSEQ multiplex PCR, and TCRdb kept only the in-frame ones, dropping some. The table has about 29,000 clones, roughly 87% seen once. Exposure to brentuximab vedotin varied, and each patient had relapsed following autologous stem cell transplantation. Using magnetic negative selection, the CD4+ T cells were separated out of thawed PBMCs. The sample was CD4+ T cells from blood, taken at baseline. The clonotype was recovered from a human donor with classical Hodgkin lymphoma.

CDR3 bases: TGTGCCTGGAGTGTAAGGAGGCCAGGGGAACCCTATGGCTACACCTTC. Translation: CAWSVRRPGEPYGYTF. V gene TRBV30 combines with J gene TRBJ1-2; tentative D call: TRBD1 (6 bases). The germline V gene has CDR1 GTSNPN and CDR2 SVGIG (reference sequence). The CDR3 length is 16 residues. V lost 0 bases to trimming and J lost 4 bases, with 18 bases between them.